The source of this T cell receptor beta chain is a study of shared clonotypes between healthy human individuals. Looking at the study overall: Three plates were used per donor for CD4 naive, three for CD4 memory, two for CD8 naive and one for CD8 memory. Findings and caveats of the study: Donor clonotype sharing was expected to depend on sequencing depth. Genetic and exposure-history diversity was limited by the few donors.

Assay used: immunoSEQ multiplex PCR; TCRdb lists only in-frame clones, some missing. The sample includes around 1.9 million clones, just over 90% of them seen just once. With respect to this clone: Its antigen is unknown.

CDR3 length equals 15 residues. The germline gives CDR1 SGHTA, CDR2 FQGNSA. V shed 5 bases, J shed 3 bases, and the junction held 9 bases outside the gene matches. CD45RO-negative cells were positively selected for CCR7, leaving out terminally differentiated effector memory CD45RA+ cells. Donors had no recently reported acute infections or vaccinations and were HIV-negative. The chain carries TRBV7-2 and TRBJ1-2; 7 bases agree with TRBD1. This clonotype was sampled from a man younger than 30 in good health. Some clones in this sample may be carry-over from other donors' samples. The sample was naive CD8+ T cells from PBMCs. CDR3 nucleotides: TGTGCCAGCAGCAAACCGACAGGGACGCACTATGGCTACACCTTC. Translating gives CASSKPTGTHYGYTF.